This T cell receptor (beta chain) originates from a study of T cells after posttransplantation cyclophosphamide. Study results and limitations: TRB clonality was highly associated with recipient CMV seropositivity and reactivation. Tissue-infiltrating T cells from skin or gut overlapped little with blood T cells. Later post-transplant blood repertoires were often dominated by donor CD8+ memory clones.

This clone occurred many times. Its target is not known. This related bone marrow graft donor gave peripheral blood on the day of marrow donation. Only in-frame clones appear in the TCRdb table, and some are missing; sequencing was by immunoSEQ multiplex PCR. Observed are 20,000 to 30,000 clones, no singletons, with the top ten taking under 5%. Trimming removed 8 bases from V and 0 bases from J, with 26 bases in between. The CDR3 is 19 amino acids. Per germline, CDR1 KGHSH and CDR2 LQKENI. This sequence originates from a woman in her forties or fifties in good health, CMV-negative, and a related stem cell transplant donor. Sample: PBMCs. This sequence joins TRBV18 and TRBJ2-1; TRBD2 might be the D (5 bases). The CDR3 coding sequence is TGTGCCAGCCGACATGCAGGCCTTATAGCGAGTAGCTCCTACAATGAGCAGTTCTTC. Translation gives CASRHAGLIASSSYNEQFF.